The source of this TCR beta chain is a study of chemoradiotherapy in HPV16-positive cancers. Regarding the study as a whole: Candidate HPV-specific clones and E7-related TCR motifs grew in tumor during treatment.

Concerning this clone itself: Its specificity is unknown.

Here immunoSEQ multiplex PCR was the method, and the copy in TCRdb shows in-frame clones only, minus some. Seen here are tens of thousands of clones, around three quarters observed once, and the top ten hold 5.2%. Looked up from germline, CDR1 is SNHLY and CDR2 is FYNNEI. V shed 6 bases and J 5 bases; nucleotides not matched to a gene: 4. The CDR3 totals 14 residues. The receptor was derived from a human donor with HPV-associated anogenital cancer. The chain links TRBV2 to TRBJ2-1; the match to TRBD1 covers 10 bases. The specimen comprised blood, sampled from a patient who underwent chemoradiotherapy. The CDR3 DNA is TGTGCCAGCAGGTGGACAGGGGGGAACAATGAGCAGTTCTTC. Its protein is CASRWTGGNNEQFF.